The rows below give T cell receptor beta chains drawn from one sample of a study of T cells in Graves' hyperthyroidism and ophthalmopathy. TCRdb re-analysed the multiplex PCR reads in MiXCR, keeping a single row per CDR3 protein. The repertoire holds about 290,000 distinct CDR3 sequences, with roughly 15% as singletons. The specimen sequenced was blood. These receptor sequences come from a woman aged 45 to 65 with Graves' hyperthyroidism that later progressed to Graves' ophthalmopathy. Both conserved end residues are part of each CDR3. The D gene is left open where the match is weak. The size of a clone is reported for some rows only, either as once, few or many, or as a class for expanded clones.

v_call,clone_size,d_call,j_call,cdr3_nt,cdr3_aa
TRBV28,many,.,TRBJ2-7,TGTGCCAGCAGTTTCCACCCCTCTCGGACACTCATATCCTACGAGCAGTACTTC,CASSFHPSRTLISYEQYF
TRBV5-1,many,.,TRBJ2-2,TGCGCCAGCAGCCCAAGACCGCCCGGGACCCACACCGGGGAGCTGTTTTTT,CASSPRPPGTHTGELFF
TRBV20-1,many,.,TRBJ2-7,TGCAGTGCTAGAGGCATAGCGGAGCTCTACGAGCAGTACTTC,CSARGIAELYEQYF
TRBV20-1,few,.,TRBJ2-7,TGCAGTGCTTGGGACTCCACCACGCCCTACGAGCAGTACTTC,CSAWDSTTPYEQYF
TRBV14,few,.,TRBJ2-3,TGTGCCAGCAGCCTCTTTGCCACAGATACGCAGTATTTT,CASSLFATDTQYF
TRBV4-1,.,TRBD1,TRBJ1-1,TGCGCCAGCAGCCAGGACGACAGGGGGACGACTGAAGCTTTCTTT,CASSQDDRGTTEAFF
TRBV20-1,.,TRBD1,TRBJ1-5,TGCAGTGCTAGAACTTCGGGACAGGGAGGGGATCAGCCCCAGCATTTT,CSARTSGQGGDQPQHF
TRBV29-1,many,.,TRBJ1-4,TGCAGCGTTGGTTCCCTTAATGAAAAACTGTTTTTT,CSVGSLNEKLFF
TRBV6-1,.,.,TRBJ2-7,TGTGCCAGCAGTCCCGGACGGTCTACGGAGCAGTACTTC,CASSPGRSTEQYF
TRBV9,few,.,TRBJ1-6,TGTGCCAGCAATGGGGACCCGGGTTCACCCCTCCACTTT,CASNGDPGSPLHF
TRBV5-6,.,.,TRBJ2-1,TGTGCCAGCAGCTTGCAATCCTTTCTCGGGAGCAGTGAGCAGTTCTTC,CASSLQSFLGSSEQFF
TRBV11-2,many,.,TRBJ2-5,TGTGCCAGCAGCCGGACGGAGACCCAGTACTTC,CASSRTETQYF
TRBV5-1,many,TRBD1,TRBJ1-2,TGCGCCAGCAGCCCCGTGGCAGGGGGCGCGGATGGCTACACCTTC,CASSPVAGGADGYTF
TRBV27,many,.,TRBJ2-7,TGTGCCAGCAGTTTACCCTCCTACGAGCAGTACTTC,CASSLPSYEQYF
TRBV5-4,.,TRBD2,TRBJ2-7,TGTGCCAGCAGCCCCGGACTAGCGGGGTTTTCCTACGAGCAGTACTTC,CASSPGLAGFSYEQYF
TRBV12-3/TRBV12-4,many,.,TRBJ2-1,TGTGCCAGCAGATCCGCGGACAGCTCCTACAATGAGCAGTTCTTC,CASRSADSSYNEQFF
TRBV9,few,TRBD2,TRBJ2-7,TGTGCCAGCAGCCCCCATGGGCTAGCGGGAGTTGGCGAGCAGTACTTC,CASSPHGLAGVGEQYF